This T cell receptor beta chain was sequenced for a study of CD8 T cells in ankylosing spondylitis (dated by TCRdb to 2017 to 2019). In terms of the full investigation: The study profiled T cell receptor beta repertoires in healthy donors and ankylosing spondylitis patients to find disease-linked TCR variants. The full study cohort comprised 25 ankylosing spondylitis patients and 85 to 120 healthy donors. Peripheral blood samples were taken, and synovial fluid was additionally collected from ankylosing spondylitis patients.

Based on the germline V gene, the CDR1 and CDR2 sequences are SGDLS and YYNGEE. Spanning cysteine to phenylalanine, the CDR3 consists of 15 amino acids. Of all the DNA, just the CDR3 is kept, 45 bases in frame from base 1. Trimming takes 0 bases from V and 10 bases from J, and the germline ends sit 17 bases apart. Details on this clonotype: What antigen it recognizes has not been identified. Qualities for individual bases were not recorded, and no much larger clone is one base off.

Sequencing was carried out with an Illumina HiSeq 2500. TCR beta libraries were prepared by quantitative 5'-RACE with molecular barcodes. The original methods were these. Disease-linked TCR variants were identified with a new computational method built on a probabilistic model of VDJ rearrangement. The raw public data were reprocessed by TCRdb itself: fastp quality trimming at Q25, MiXCR clonotype calling, in-frame beta chains only. Rows with one shared CDR3 protein collapse into an entry with the most common genes and DNA. TCRdb's processing, not the authors', yielded these V and J calls. Recorded for this sample are over 600,000 distinct CDR3 sequences; under 20% of them occurred a single time. The ten largest clones take up 15% to 20% of the sample. Study-wide findings and limitations: Some motif variants had previously been reported in the synovial fluid and blood of reactive arthritis patients, which suggests shared mechanisms of disease initiation. In peripheral blood, the disease-linked clones were found at relatively low frequencies and had a CD8+ phenotype. The disease-linked clones were reported to be significantly enriched in matched synovial fluid samples from ankylosing spondylitis patients. Blood from ankylosing spondylitis patients appeared to be characterized by a TCR beta motif made up of fewer than ten highly homologous amino acid variants.

Sequencing used blood, either unsorted or a sorted T cell fraction (not recorded which). The rearranged chain carries TRBV9 and TRBJ2-1; 7 matching bases give a weak D call of TRBD1. The sequence was collected from a male donor with ankylosing spondylitis. In nucleotides, the sequence is TGTGCCAGCAGCGTAGCTTACGGCGGGACAGAAGAGCAGTTCTTC. Protein translation: CASSVAYGGTEEQFF.